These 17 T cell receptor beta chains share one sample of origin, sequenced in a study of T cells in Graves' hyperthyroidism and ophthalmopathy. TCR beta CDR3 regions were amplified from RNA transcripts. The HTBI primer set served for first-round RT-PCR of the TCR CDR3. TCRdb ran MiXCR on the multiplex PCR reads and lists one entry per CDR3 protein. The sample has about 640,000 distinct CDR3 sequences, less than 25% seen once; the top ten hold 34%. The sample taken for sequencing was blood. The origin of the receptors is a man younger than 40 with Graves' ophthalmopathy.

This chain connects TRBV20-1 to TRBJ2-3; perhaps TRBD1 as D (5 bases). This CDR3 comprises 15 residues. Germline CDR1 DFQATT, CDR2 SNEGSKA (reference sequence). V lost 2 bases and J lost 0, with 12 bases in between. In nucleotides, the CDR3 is TGCAGTGCTAGATACAGGATAAGAAGCACAGATACGCAGTATTTT. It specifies CSARYRIRSTDTQYF.

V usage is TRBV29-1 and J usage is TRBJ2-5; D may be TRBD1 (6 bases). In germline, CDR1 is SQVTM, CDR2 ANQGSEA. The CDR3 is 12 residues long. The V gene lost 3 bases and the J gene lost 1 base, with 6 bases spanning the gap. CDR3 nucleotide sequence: TGCAGCGTTGACAGGGGCCAAGAGACCCAGTACTTC. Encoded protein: CSVDRGQETQYF.

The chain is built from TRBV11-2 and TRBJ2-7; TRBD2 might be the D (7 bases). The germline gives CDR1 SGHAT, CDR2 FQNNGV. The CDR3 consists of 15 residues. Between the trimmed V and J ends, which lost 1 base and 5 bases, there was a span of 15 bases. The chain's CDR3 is CASSLGLGGDHEQYF. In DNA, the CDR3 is TGTGCCAGCAGCTTAGGCCTAGGGGGGGACCACGAGCAGTACTTC.

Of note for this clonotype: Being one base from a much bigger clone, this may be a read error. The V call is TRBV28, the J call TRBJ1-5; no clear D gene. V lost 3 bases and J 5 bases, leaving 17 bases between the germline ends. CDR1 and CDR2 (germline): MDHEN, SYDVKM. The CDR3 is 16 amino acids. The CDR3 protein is CASSFPGNQEDQPQHF. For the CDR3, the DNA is TGTGCCAGCAGTTTTCCGGGAAACCAAGAGGATCAGCCCCAGCATTTT.

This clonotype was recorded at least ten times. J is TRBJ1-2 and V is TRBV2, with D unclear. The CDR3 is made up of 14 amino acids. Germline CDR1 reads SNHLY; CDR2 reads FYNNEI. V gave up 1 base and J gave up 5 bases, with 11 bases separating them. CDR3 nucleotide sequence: TGTGCCAGCAGTGAAGACGTATCGGGTTATGGCTACACCTTC. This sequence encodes CASSEDVSGYGYTF.

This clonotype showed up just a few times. DNA for the CDR3: TGTGCCAGCAGCCGCGGGGGGCCCACAGATACGCAGTATTTT. It encodes CASSRGGPTDTQYF. This chain uses TRBV7-3 with TRBJ2-3; 8 bases align to TRBD2. The CDR3 is 14 residues long. Germline lookup yields CDR1 SGHTA and CDR2 FQGTGA. The junction had 3 bases not matched to a gene; V was cut back by 5 bases and J by 2 bases.

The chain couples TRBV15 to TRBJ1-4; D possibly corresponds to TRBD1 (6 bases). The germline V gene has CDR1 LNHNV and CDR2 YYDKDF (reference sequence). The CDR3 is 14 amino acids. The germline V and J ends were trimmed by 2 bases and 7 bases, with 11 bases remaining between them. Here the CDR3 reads CATSRTGGLEKLFF. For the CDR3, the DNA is TGTGCCACCAGCAGAACCGGGGGGCTTGAAAAACTGTTTTTT.

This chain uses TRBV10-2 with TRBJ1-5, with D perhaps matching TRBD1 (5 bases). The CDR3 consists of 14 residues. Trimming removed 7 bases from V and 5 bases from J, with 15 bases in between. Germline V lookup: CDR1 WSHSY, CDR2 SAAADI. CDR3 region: CASTLGRGDQPQHF. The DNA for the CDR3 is TGCGCCAGCACACTCGGGCGAGGGGATCAGCCCCAGCATTTT.

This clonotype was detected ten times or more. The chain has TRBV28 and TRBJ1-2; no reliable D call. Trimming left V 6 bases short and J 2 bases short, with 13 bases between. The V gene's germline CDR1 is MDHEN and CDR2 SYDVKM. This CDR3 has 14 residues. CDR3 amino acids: CASRTPTRNYGYTF. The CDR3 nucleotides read TGTGCCAGCAGAACCCCAACTCGGAACTATGGCTACACCTTC.

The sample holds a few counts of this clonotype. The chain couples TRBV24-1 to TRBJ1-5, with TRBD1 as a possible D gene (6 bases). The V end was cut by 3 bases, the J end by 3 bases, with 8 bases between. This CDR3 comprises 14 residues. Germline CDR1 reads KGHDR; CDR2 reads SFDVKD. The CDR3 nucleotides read TGTGCCACCAGTGATGACAGGATCAATCAGCCCCAGCATTTT. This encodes CATSDDRINQPQHF.

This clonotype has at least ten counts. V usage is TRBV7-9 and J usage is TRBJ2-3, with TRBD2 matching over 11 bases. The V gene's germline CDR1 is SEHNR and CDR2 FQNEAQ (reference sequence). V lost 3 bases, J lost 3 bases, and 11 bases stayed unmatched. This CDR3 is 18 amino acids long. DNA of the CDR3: TGTGCCAGCAGCTTTGCTAAGGAACTAGCGGGAGCTACAGATACGCAGTATTTT. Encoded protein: CASSFAKELAGATDTQYF.

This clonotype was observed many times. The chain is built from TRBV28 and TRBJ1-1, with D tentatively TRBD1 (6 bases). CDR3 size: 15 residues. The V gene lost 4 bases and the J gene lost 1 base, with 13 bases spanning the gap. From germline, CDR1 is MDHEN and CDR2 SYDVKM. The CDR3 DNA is TGTGCCAGCAGTTCCCCGGGGGGCCGGAACACTGAAGCTTTCTTT. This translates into CASSSPGGRNTEAFF.

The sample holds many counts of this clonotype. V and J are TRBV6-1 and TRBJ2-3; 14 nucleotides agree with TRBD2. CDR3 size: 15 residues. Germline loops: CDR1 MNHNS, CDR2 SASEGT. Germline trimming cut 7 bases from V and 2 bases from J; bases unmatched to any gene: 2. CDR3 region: CASKTSGRDTDTQYF. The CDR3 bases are TGTGCCAGCAAGACTAGCGGGAGGGACACAGATACGCAGTATTTT.

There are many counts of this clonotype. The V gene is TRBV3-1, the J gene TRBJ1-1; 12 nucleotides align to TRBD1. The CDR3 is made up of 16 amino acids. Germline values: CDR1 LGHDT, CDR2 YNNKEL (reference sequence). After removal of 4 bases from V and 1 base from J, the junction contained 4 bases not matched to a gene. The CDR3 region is CASSPRDRGRNTEAFF. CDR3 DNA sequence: TGTGCCAGCAGCCCCCGGGACAGGGGGCGGAACACTGAAGCTTTCTTT.

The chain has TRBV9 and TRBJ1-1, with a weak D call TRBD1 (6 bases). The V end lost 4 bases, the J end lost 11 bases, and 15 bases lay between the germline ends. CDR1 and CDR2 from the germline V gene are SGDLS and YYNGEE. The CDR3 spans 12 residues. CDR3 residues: CASSIQGRLAFF. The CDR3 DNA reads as TGTGCCAGCAGCATACAGGGTCGGCTGGCTTTCTTT.

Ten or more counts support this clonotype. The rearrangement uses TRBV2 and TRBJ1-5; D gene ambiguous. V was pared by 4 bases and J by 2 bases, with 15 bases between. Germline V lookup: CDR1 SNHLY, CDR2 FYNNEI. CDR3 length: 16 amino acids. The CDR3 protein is CASSVSGAVGNQPQHF. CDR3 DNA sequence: TGTGCCAGCAGTGTTTCGGGAGCGGTGGGCAATCAGCCCCAGCATTTT. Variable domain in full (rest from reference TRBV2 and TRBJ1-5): EPEVTQTPSHQVTQMGQEVILRCVPISNHLYFYWYRQILGQKVEFLVSFYNNEISEKSEIFDDQFSVERPDGSNFTLKIRSTKLEDSAMYFCASSVSGAVGNQPQHFGDGTRLSIL.

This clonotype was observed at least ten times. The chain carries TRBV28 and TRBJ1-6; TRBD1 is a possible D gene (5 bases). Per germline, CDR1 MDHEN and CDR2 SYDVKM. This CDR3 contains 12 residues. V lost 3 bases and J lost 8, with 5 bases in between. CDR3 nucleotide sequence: TGTGCCAGCAGTTTGGGGGATTCACCCCTCCACTTT. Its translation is CASSLGDSPLHF.